This TCR beta chain was identified during a study of blood T cell repertoires in COVID-19. Whole-study context: Collection of acute and convalescent COVID-19 samples took place in the United States, Italy and Spain. In each case, the material was cDNA or gDNA derived from T cells, B-cell-depleted T cells, or PBMCs.

Source study methods: Amplified reference gene primers provided the basis for estimating nucleated cell counts. Clones were sequenced by immunoSEQ multiplex PCR, and TCRdb holds only the in-frame ones, with some missing. From that table come the V and J calls and clone size; the DNA was used to work out D and trimming. This table has 300,000 to 350,000 clones, roughly 90% appearing once. Categorization into cohorts depended on clinical history that participants reported. Unmatched junction bases numbered 13, after V lost 10 bases and J lost 6 bases. Germline lookup yields CDR1 LNHDA and CDR2 SQIVND (reference sequence). The CDR3 contains 15 residues.

This TCR was recovered from a young woman who had recovered from COVID-19. The chain carries TRBV19 and TRBJ1-2; 11 nucleotides agree with TRBD1. Specimen: PBMCs or T cells enriched from blood (not recorded which). As DNA, the CDR3 is TGTGCCACCCGGACAGGGGGCGTGCAGGGTCATGGCTACACCTTC. Protein: CATRTGGVQGHGYTF.